The clone carrying this T cell receptor beta chain was counted at least ten times. What it binds is not known. TCRdb called the reads again in MiXCR, with one record for every CDR3 protein. The sample records about 400,000 distinct CDR3 sequences, 34% being singletons. The data belong to a study of T cell repertoires in cytomegalovirus infection. Study results and caveats: CMV-specific TCR beta clonotypes restricted by HLA-C dominated the ex vivo response.

Per germline, CDR1 SGHDN and CDR2 FVKESK. V was clipped by 0 bases and J by 2 bases; unmatched bases: 4. The CDR3 covers 16 residues. V is TRBV14 and J is TRBJ2-1; 7 nucleotides agree with TRBD2. The sample was cultured PBMCs, taken from culture after CMV antigen stimulation. The clonotype originates from a human donor in good health (CMV status not recorded). Some clones in this sample may be carry-over from other donors' samples. The CDR3, as DNA: TGTGCCAGCAGCCAAGAAGGCGGGAGTCCCTACAATGAGCAGTTCTTC. Residues: CASSQEGGSPYNEQFF.